These 6 T cell receptor beta chains originate from one sample sequenced in a study of T cell responses to AZD1222 COVID-19 vaccine (dated by TCRdb to the early 2020s). This sample's time point label indicates: baseline before first vaccination. Library construction relied on the immunoSEQ multiplex PCR assay. TCRdb obtained this table from immuneACCESS and retained in-frame rearrangements with V and J assigned. These tables miss some clones; where compared with another copy, unresolved V genes account for less than half of the shortfall, and the remainder is unexplained. This sample comprises tens of thousands of clones, 70% to 90% of them detected only once. Jointly, the top ten make up roughly 5.6% of the sample. The sample was peripheral blood, taken on day 0 of AZD1222 vaccination. Source of these receptors: an adult in good health.

The chain employs TRBV18 and TRBJ1-1; 9 bases are shared with TRBD1. Trimming at V came to 6 bases and at J to 1 base, leaving 3 bases not matched to a gene. Germline lookup yields CDR1 KGHSH and CDR2 LQKENI. CDR3 length: 14 amino acids. For the CDR3, the DNA is TGTGCCAGCTCCCAGGACAGGGGGAACACTGAAGCTTTCTTT. Protein product: CASSQDRGNTEAFF.

This clone was seen a handful of times. V gene TRBV25-1 combines with J gene TRBJ2-1; D not certain. Germline values: CDR1 MGHDK, CDR2 SYGVNS. Deletions cut 3 bases from V and 4 bases from J, with 16 bases between. The length of the CDR3 is 16 residues. CDR3 in DNA: TGTGCCAGCAGTGACCTCGAACTTAACGATTACAATGAGCAGTTCTTC. Translating gives CASSDLELNDYNEQFF.

The chain combines TRBV7-3 with TRBJ2-3, with D possibly being TRBD1 (5 bases). The CDR3 has 14 residues. The V end was cut by 5 bases, the J end by 6 bases, with 15 bases between. CDR1 is SGHTA and CDR2 is FQGTGA in the germline V gene. The CDR3 sequence: CASSLQGSPDTQYF. CDR3 bases: TGTGCCAGCAGCCTCCAGGGAAGTCCGGATACGCAGTATTTT.

The CDR3 DNA sequence: TGCAGCGTGGTAGGGGGGGCGAGTGGCTACACCTTC. Translation gives CSVVGGASGYTF. This chain connects TRBV29-1 to TRBJ1-2; weak D call: TRBD1 (6 bases). The V gene lost 6 bases and the J gene lost 7 bases, with 15 bases spanning the gap. This CDR3 spans 12 amino acids. The V gene's germline CDR1 is SQVTM and CDR2 ANQGSEA.

V usage is TRBV7-2 and J usage is TRBJ1-2, with TRBD1 identical over 7 bases. Germline CDR1 reads SGHTA; CDR2 reads FQGNSA. Trimming removed 3 bases from V and 6 bases from J; junction bases left unmatched: 7. The CDR3 loop spans 14 amino acids. CDR3 sequence: CASSFRGTDNGYTF. The DNA for the CDR3 is TGTGCCAGCAGCTTCCGCGGGACAGATAATGGCTACACCTTC.

The chain has TRBV7-9 and TRBJ1-2, with D unclear. V was clipped by 4 bases and J by 6 bases, with 21 bases between them. Per the germline V gene, CDR1 is SEHNR and CDR2 is FQNEAQ (reference sequence). The CDR3 spans 16 residues. The CDR3 region is CASSSFQRPPAHGYTF. The CDR3 coding sequence is TGTGCCAGCAGCTCATTTCAACGGCCACCCGCCCATGGCTACACCTTC. Together with reference TRBV7-9 and TRBJ1-2, the CDR3 gives the full variable domain: DTGVSQNPRHKITKRGQNVTFRCDPISEHNRLYWYRQTLGQGPEFLTYFQNEAQLEKSRLLSDRFSAERPKGSFSTLEIQRTEQGDSAMYLCASSSFQRPPAHGYTFGSGTRLTVV.